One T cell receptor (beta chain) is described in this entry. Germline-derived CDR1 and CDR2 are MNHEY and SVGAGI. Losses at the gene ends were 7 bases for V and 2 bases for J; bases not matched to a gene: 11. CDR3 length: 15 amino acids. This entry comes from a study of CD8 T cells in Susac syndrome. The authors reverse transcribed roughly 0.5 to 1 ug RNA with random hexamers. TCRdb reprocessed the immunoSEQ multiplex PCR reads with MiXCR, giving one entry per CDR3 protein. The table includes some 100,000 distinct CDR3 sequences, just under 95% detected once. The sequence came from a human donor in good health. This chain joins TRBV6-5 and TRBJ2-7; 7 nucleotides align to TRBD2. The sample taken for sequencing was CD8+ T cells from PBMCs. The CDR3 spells CASTSWASGTYEQYF. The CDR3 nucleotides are TGTGCCAGCACCTCTTGGGCTAGCGGTACCTACGAGCAGTACTTC.